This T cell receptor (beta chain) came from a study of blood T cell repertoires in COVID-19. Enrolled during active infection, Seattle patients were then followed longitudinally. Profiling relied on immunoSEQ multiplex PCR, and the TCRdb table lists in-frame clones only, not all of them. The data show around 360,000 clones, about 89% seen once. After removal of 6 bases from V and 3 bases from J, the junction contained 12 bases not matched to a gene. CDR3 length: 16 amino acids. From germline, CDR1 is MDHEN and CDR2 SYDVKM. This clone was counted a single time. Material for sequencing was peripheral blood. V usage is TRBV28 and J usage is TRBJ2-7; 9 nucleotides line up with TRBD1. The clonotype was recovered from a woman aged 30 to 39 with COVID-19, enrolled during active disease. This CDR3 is CASSPQTGTGFYEQYF. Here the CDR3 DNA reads TGTGCCAGCAGCCCACAAACCGGGACAGGGTTCTACGAGCAGTACTTC.